These 6 T cell receptor beta chains were sequenced from one sample in a study of lymphopenia after photon versus proton radiotherapy. Here immunoSEQ multiplex PCR was the method, and the copy in TCRdb shows in-frame clones only, minus some. This table holds over 35,000 clones, around 81% found once. Here the sequenced sample was peripheral blood, taken from a patient treated with proton-based radiotherapy. These TCRs come from an older woman with pancreatic cancer.

This clone is termed medium-sized (0.01 to 0.1%). The genes are TRBV6-1 and TRBJ2-6, with 9 bases fitting TRBD1. The CDR3 contains 18 residues. Unmatched junction bases numbered 5, after V lost 1 base and J lost 1 base. The germline V gene encodes CDR1 MNHNS and CDR2 SASEGT. The CDR3 protein is CASSEGTGDPSGANVLTF. The CDR3 nucleotides read TGTGCCAGCAGTGAAGGGACAGGGGATCCTTCTGGGGCCAACGTCCTGACTTTC.

This sequence joins TRBV7-3 and TRBJ1-2, with 12 bases fitting TRBD1. The CDR3 length is 14 residues. J was trimmed by 9 bases and V by 1 base; bases with no gene match: 3. Germline-derived CDR1 and CDR2 are SGHTA and FQGTGA. The CDR3 DNA sequence: TGTGCCAGCAGCTTAAGGGGACAGGGGGCACGCTACACCTTC. Translation: CASSLRGQGARYTF.

This clone was seen a few times. The genes are TRBV7-9 and TRBJ2-3; 15 bases are a match to TRBD2. This CDR3 is 16 amino acids long. With 3 bases clipped from V and 4 bases from J, the junction kept 2 bases outside the gene matches. The germline V gene has CDR1 SEHNR and CDR2 FQNEAQ (reference sequence). The CDR3 nucleotides read TGTGCCAGCAGCTTGGGGACTAGCGGGAGGCCAGATACGCAGTATTTT. This codes for CASSLGTSGRPDTQYF.

In DNA, the CDR3 is TGCGCCAGCAGCTTTAGCGGGGGCTCCTACGAGCAGTACTTC. It specifies CASSFSGGSYEQYF. This sequence joins TRBV5-1 and TRBJ2-7, with 9 bases identical to TRBD2. V shed 2 bases, J shed 0 bases, and the junction held 0 bases outside the gene matches. The CDR3 is 14 amino acids. Per germline, CDR1 SGHRS and CDR2 YFSETQ.

The chain has TRBV7-8 and TRBJ2-4, with TRBD2 as a possible D gene (6 bases). Deletions cut 0 bases from V and 9 bases from J, with 15 bases between. Per the germline V gene, CDR1 is SGHVS and CDR2 is FQNEAQ. This CDR3 is 15 amino acids long. This CDR3 reads CASSLAGGQGGIQYF. The DNA for the CDR3 is TGTGCCAGCAGCTTAGCCGGAGGGCAAGGTGGCATTCAGTACTTC.

This clone has a handful of counts. J is TRBJ2-2 and V is TRBV19, with TRBD1 as a possible D gene (6 bases). The CDR3 length is 16 residues. Trimming pared 3 bases from V and 2 bases from J, leaving 13 bases between. Germline V CDR1 and CDR2: LNHDA, SQIVND (reference sequence). The CDR3 DNA sequence: TGTGCCAGTAGTATCCGTACAGGGACCAACACCGGGGAGCTGTTTTTT. Translated, it gives CASSIRTGTNTGELFF.